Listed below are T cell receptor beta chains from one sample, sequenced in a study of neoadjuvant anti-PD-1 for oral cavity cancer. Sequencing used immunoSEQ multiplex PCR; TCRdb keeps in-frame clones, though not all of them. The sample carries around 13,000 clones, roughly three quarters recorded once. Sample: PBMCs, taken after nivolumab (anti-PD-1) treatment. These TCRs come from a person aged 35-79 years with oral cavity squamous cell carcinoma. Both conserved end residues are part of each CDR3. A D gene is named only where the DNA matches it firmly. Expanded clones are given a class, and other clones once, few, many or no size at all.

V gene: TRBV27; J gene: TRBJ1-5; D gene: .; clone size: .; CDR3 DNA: TGTGCCAGCAGGAGCAATCAGCCCCAGCATTTT; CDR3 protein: CASRSNQPQHF
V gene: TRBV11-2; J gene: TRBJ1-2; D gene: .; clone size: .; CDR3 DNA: TGTGCCAGCAGCTTGGGGTCGGCAGGCAACTATGGCTACACCTTC; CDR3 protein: CASSLGSAGNYGYTF
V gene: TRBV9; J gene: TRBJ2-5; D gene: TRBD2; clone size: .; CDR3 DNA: TGTGCCAGCAGCGTCGGACTAGCGGGGGGTGGCCAAGAGACCCAGTACTTC; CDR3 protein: CASSVGLAGGGQETQYF
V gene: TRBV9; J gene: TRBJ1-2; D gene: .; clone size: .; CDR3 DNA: TGTGCCAGCAGCGCTAGCGGGGGGGGTACACCCCCTAACTATGGCTACACCTTC; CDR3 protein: CASSASGGGTPPNYGYTF
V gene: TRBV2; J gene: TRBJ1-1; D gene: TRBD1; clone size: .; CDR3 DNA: TGTGCCAGCAGTCCAGGGGGGTACACTGAAGCTTTCTTT; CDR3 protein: CASSPGGYTEAFF
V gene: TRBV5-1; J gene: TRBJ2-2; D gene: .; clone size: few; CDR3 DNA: TGCGCCAGCAGGTCCAACCTACTGAACACCGGGGAGCTGTTTTTT; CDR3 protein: CASRSNLLNTGELFF
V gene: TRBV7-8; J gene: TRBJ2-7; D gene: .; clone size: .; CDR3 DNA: TGTGCCAGCAGCGTAGGGCACTCGTCCTACGAGCAGTACTTC; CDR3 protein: CASSVGHSSYEQYF
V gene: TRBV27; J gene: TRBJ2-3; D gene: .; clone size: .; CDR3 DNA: TGTGCCAGCTGTAGACTAGGGGTGACAGATACGCAGTATTTT; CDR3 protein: CASCRLGVTDTQYF
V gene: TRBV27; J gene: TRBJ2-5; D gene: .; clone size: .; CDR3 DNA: TGTGCCAGCAGTTTAGAGGCAAGGGGCACCCAAGAGACCCAGTACTTC; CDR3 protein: CASSLEARGTQETQYF
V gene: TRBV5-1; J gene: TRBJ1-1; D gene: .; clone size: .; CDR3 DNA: TGCGCCAGCAGTTGGCAGCATAGAGATAACACTGAAGCTTTCTTT; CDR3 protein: CASSWQHRDNTEAFF
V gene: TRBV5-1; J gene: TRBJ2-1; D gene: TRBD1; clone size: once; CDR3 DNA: TGCGCCAGCAGCCGCACGAGGGACAGGATCTACAATGAGCAGTTCTTC; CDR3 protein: CASSRTRDRIYNEQFF
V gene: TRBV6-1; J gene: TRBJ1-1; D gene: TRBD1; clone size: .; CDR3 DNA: TGTGCCAGCAGACAGGGGGCGTTGAACACTGAAGCTTTCTTT; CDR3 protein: CASRQGALNTEAFF
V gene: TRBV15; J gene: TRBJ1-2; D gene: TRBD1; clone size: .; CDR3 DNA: TGTGCCACCAGCAGAGATCTCCCGGGACAGGGCTATGGCTACACCTTC; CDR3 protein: CATSRDLPGQGYGYTF
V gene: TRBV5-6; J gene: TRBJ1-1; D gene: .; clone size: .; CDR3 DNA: TGTGCCAGCAGCTCCTGGGCCAGCACTGAAGCTTTCTTT; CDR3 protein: CASSSWASTEAFF
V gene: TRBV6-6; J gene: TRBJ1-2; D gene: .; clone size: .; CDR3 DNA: TGTGCCAGCAGTCTCCAGGGCTTGCCGGGCGGCTACACCTTC; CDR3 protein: CASSLQGLPGGYTF
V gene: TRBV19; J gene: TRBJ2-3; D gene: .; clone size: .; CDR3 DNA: TGTGCCAGTATGGAAACAGGGCGTTACACAGATACGCAGTATTTT; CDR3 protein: CASMETGRYTDTQYF
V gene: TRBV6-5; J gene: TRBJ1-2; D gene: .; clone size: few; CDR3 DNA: TGTGCCAGCACCCCTGGCAGTAACTATGGCTACACCTTC; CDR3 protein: CASTPGSNYGYTF
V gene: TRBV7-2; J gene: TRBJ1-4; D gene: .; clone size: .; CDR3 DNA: TGTGCCAGCAGACCGGGGGTGGGGGCGAGAAATGAAAAACTGTTTTTT; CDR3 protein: CASRPGVGARNEKLFF
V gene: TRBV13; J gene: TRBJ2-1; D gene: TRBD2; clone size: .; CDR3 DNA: TGTGCCAGCAGCTTATTGGGACTAGCGGGAGGATCCTACAATGAGCAGTTCTTC; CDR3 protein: CASSLLGLAGGSYNEQFF
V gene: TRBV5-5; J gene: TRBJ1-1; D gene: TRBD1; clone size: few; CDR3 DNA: TGTGCCAGCAGCCTCAGGACAGGGCGCGAGACTGAAGCTTTCTTT; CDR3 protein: CASSLRTGRETEAFF
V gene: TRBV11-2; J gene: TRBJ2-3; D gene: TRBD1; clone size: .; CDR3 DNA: TGTGCCAGCAGCTTAATCAGGGGGCCGTACGATACGCAGTATTTT; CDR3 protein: CASSLIRGPYDTQYF
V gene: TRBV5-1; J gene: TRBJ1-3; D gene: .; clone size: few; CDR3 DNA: TGCGCCAGCAGCGAATCAGGGAGAACTGGAAACACCATATATTTT; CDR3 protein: CASSESGRTGNTIYF
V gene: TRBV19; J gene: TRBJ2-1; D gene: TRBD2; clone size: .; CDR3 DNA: TGTGCCAGTAGTATCGGGACTAGCAACATGGGTCGGCAGTTCTTC; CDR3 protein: CASSIGTSNMGRQFF
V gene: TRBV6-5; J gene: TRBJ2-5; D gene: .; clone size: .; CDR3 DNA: TGTGCCAGCAGTTATTCAGGGTATCGGGAGACCCAGTACTTC; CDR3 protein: CASSYSGYRETQYF
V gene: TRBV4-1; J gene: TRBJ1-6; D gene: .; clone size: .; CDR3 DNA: TGCGCCAGCAGCCAAGTCGGCTCACAGAGCCCCTATTCACCCCTCCACTTT; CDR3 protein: CASSQVGSQSPYSPLHF
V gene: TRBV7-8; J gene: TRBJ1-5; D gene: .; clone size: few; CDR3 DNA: TGTGCCAGCAGCTTGACAGGACGCCGGGGGCCCCAGCATTTT; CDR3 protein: CASSLTGRRGPQHF
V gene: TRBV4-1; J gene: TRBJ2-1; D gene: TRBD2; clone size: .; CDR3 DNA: TGCGCCAGCAGCCCGCTATCTAGCGGGAGGGCCCATGAGCAGTTCTTC; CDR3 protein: CASSPLSSGRAHEQFF
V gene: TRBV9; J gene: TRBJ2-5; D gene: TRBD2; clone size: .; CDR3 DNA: TGTGCCAGCAGCGTAGGGGCGAGCGGGGACCTCCAAGAGACCCAGTACTTC; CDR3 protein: CASSVGASGDLQETQYF
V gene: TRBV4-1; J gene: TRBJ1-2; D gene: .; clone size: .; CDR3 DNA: TGCGCCAGCACCTTCATAGGGACGGGTGGCTACACCTTC; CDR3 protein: CASTFIGTGGYTF
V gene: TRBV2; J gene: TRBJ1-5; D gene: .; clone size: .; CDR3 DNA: TGTGCCAGCAGGGACAGCCTTGGTCCCCAGCATTTT; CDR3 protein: CASRDSLGPQHF
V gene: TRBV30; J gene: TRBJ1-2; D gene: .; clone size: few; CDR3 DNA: TGTGCCTGGAGTACCTTTCGAGGTCAGGGCGGTAACTATGGCTACACCTTC; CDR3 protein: CAWSTFRGQGGNYGYTF
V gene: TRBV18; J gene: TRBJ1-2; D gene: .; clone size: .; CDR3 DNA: TGTGCCAGTATCCCCTCCTTCGGGGGGACAACCTATGGCTACACCTTC; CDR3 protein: CASIPSFGGTTYGYTF
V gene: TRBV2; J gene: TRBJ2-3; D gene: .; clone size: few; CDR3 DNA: TGTGCCAGCAGCAGGACAGAGAGTATTGATACGCAGTATTTT; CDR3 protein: CASSRTESIDTQYF
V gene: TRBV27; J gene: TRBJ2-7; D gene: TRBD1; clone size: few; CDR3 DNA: TGTGCCAGCAGGGCGACAGGGGGTGGCGAGCAGTACTTC; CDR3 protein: CASRATGGGEQYF
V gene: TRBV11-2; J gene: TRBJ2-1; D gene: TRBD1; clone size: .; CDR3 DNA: TGTGCCAGCAGCTTAGTGGGACAGGGCTACACACGTTCCTACAATGAGCAGTTCTTC; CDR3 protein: CASSLVGQGYTRSYNEQFF
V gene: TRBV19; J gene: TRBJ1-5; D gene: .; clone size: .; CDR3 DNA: TGTGCCAGTAGTCGGGGGGCGAGTCAGCCCCAGCATTTT; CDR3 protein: CASSRGASQPQHF
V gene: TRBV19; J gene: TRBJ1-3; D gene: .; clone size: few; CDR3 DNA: TGTGCCAGTAGTATAGCGCGCTCTGGAAACACCATATATTTT; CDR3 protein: CASSIARSGNTIYF
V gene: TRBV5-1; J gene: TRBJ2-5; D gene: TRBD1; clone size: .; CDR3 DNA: TGCGCCAGCAGCCCCGGGGACAGGATGCAAGAGACCCAGTACTTC; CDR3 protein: CASSPGDRMQETQYF
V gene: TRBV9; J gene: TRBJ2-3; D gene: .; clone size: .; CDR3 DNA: TGTGCCAGCAGCGTAGGAGGGTACACAGATACGCAGTATTTT; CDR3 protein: CASSVGGYTDTQYF
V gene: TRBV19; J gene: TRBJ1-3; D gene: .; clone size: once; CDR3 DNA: TGTGCCAGTAGTATAGATCACGGGTTCTCTGGAAACACCATATATTTT; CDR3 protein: CASSIDHGFSGNTIYF
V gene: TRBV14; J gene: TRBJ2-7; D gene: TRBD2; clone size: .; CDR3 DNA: TGTGCCAGCAGCCAAGGGGGACTAGCGGGAGACGAGCAGTACTTC; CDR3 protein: CASSQGGLAGDEQYF
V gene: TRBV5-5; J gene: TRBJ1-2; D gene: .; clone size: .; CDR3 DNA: TGTGCCAGCAGCTTGGTACAGGTAGATGGCTACACCTTC; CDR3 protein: CASSLVQVDGYTF
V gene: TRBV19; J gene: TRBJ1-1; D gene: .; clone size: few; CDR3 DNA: TGTGCCACCCAGGGTGCCTGGGGAGCTTTCTTT; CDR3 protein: CATQGAWGAFF
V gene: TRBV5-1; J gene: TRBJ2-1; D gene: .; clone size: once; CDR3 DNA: TGCGCCAGCAGCTTGGGGAATGAGCAGTTCTTC; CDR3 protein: CASSLGNEQFF
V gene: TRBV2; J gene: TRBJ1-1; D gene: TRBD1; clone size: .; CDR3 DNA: TGTGCCAGCAGGCCTTCCGGGACAGGACGTGAAGCTTTCTTT; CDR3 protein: CASRPSGTGREAFF
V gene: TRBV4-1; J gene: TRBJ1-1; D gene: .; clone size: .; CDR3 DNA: TGCGCCAGCAGCCAAGCGCCGAACACTGAAGCTTTCTTT; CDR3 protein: CASSQAPNTEAFF
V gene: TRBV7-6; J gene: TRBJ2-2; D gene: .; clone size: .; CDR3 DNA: TGTGCCAGCAGCTTAGGGCGTTCGGACACCGGGGAGCTGTTTTTT; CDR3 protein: CASSLGRSDTGELFF
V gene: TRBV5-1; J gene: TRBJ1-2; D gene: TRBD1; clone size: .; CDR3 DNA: TGCGCCAGCAGCTGGGGACAGCCTACCCTCTACTATGGCTACACCTTC; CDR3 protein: CASSWGQPTLYYGYTF
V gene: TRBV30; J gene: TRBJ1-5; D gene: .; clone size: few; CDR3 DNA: TGTGCCTGGAGTGAGAAGGGCCTATACAATCAGCCCCAGCATTTT; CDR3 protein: CAWSEKGLYNQPQHF
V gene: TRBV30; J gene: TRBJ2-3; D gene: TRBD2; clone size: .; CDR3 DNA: TGTGCCTGGGCTCTAGCGGGATCCCCAGATACGCAGTATTTT; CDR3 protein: CAWALAGSPDTQYF
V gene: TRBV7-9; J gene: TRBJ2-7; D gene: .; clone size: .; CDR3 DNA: TGTGCCAGCAGGGGGCTAGTCTCCTACGAGCAGTACTTC; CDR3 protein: CASRGLVSYEQYF
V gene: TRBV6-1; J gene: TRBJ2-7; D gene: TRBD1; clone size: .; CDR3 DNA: TGTGCCAGCAGTGAAGTTTGGACAGGTCTCTCCTACGAGCAGTACTTC; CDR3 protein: CASSEVWTGLSYEQYF
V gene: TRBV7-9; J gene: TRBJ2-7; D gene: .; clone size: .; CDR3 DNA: TGTGCCAGCAGCGCGTCCACCTACGAGCAGTACTTC; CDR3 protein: CASSASTYEQYF
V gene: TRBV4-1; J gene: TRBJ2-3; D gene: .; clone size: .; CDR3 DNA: TGCGCCAGCAGTTTTAGGTCAATTATGGAGGGGGCCTTGAGCACAGATACGCAGTATTTT; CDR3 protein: CASSFRSIMEGALSTDTQYF
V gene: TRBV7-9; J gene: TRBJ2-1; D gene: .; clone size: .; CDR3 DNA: TGTGCCAGCAGCGCCTCAGGGGGGCGACCCATGCAGTTCTTC; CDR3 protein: CASSASGGRPMQFF
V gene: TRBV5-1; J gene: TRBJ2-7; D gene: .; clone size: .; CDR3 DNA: TGCGCCAGCAGCCCGTCGATGCACGGCGAGCAGTACTTC; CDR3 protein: CASSPSMHGEQYF